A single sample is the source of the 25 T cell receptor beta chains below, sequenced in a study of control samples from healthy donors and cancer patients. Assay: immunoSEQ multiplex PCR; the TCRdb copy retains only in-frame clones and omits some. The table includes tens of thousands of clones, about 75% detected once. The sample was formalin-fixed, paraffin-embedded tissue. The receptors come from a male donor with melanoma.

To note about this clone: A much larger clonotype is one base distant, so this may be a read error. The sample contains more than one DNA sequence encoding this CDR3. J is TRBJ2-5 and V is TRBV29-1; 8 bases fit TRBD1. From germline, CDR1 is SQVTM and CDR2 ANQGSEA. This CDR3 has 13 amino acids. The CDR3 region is CSVEPGGEETQYF. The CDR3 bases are TGTAGCGTCGAACCAGGGGGCGAAGAGACCCAGTACTTC.

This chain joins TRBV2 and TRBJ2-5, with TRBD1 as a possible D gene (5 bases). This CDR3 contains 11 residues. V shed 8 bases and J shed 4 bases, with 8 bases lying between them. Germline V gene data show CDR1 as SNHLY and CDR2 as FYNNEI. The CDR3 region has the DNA TGTGCCAGCGATAGGGGAGAGACCCAGTACTTC. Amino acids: CASDRGETQYF.

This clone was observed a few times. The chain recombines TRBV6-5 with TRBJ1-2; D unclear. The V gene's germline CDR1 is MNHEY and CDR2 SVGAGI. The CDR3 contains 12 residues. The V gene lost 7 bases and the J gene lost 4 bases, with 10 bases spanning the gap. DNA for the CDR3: TGTGCCAGCACCTCGGGGTCCTATGGCTACACCTTC. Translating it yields CASTSGSYGYTF.

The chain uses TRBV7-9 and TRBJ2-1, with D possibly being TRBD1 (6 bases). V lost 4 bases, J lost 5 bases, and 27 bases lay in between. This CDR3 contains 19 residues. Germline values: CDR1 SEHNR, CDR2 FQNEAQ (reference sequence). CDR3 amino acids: CASSSPLTGSGKLDNEQFF. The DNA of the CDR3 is TGTGCCAGCAGCTCCCCATTAACAGGGTCGGGGAAATTGGACAATGAGCAGTTCTTC.

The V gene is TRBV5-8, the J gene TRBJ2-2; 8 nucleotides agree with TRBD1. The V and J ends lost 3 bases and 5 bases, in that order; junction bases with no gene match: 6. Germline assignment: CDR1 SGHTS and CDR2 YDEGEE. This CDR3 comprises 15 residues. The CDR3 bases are TGTGCCAGCAGCTCGACAGGGGAAAGGACCGGGGAGCTGTTTTTT. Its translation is CASSSTGERTGELFF.

CDR3 protein: CATALSGRDRDGGNQPQHF. In DNA form, the CDR3 reads TGTGCCACCGCTCTGAGTGGTAGGGACAGGGACGGAGGCAATCAGCCCCAGCATTTT. The rearrangement joins TRBV24-1 to TRBJ1-5; TRBD1 aligns across 9 bases. The CDR3 has 19 amino acids. V shed 9 bases, J shed 2 bases, and the junction held 19 bases outside the gene matches. Per the germline V gene, CDR1 is KGHDR and CDR2 is SFDVKD.

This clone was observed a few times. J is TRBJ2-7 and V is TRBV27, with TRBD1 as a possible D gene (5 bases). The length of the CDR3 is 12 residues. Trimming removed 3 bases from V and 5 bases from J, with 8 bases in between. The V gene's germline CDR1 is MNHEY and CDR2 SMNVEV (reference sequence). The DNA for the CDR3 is TGTGCCAGCAGTTTTCCAGGGAACGAGCAGTACTTC. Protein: CASSFPGNEQYF.

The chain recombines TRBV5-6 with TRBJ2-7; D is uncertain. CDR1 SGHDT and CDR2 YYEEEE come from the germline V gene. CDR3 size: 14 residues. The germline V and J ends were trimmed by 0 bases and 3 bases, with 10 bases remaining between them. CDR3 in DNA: TGTGCCAGCAGCTTGGGGCAAATTCTCTACGAGCAGTACTTC. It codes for CASSLGQILYEQYF. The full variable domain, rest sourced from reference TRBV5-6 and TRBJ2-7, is DAGVTQSPTHLIKTRGQQVTLRCSPKSGHDTVSWYQQALGQGPQFIFQYYEEEERQRGNFPDRFSGHQFPNYSSELNVNALLLGDSALYLCASSLGQILYEQYFGPGTRLTVT.

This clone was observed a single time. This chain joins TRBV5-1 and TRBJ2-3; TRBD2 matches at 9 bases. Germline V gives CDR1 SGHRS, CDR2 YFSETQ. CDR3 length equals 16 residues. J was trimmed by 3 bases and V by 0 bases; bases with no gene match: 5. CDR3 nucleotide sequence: TGCGCCAGCAGCTTGGGGGCGGGAGGGCCAACAGATACGCAGTATTTT. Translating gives CASSLGAGGPTDTQYF.

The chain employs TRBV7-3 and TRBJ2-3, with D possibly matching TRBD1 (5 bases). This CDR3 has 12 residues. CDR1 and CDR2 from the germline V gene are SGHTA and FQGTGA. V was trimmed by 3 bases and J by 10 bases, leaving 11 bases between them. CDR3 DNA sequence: TGTGCCAGCAGCTTTCAGGGCCGGGCGCAGTATTTT. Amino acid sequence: CASSFQGRAQYF.

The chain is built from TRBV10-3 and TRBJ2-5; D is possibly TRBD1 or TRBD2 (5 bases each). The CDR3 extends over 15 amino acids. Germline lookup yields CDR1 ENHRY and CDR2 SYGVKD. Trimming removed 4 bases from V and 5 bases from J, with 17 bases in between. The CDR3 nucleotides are TGTGCCATCAGTGCCGGGACGCATTCCAGTGAGACCCAGTACTTC. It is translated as CAISAGTHSSETQYF.

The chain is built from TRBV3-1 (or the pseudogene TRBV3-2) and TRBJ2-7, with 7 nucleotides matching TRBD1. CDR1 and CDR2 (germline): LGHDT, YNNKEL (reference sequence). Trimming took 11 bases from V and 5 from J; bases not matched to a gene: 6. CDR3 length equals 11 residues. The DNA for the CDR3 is TGTGCCGTCCAGGGGGTGGACGAGCAGTACTTC. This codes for CAVQGVDEQYF.

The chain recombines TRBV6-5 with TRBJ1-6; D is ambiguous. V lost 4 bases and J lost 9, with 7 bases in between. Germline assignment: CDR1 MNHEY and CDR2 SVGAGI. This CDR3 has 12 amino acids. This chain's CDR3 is CASSSPGSPLHF. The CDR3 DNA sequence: TGTGCCAGCAGTTCCCCAGGTTCACCCCTCCACTTT.

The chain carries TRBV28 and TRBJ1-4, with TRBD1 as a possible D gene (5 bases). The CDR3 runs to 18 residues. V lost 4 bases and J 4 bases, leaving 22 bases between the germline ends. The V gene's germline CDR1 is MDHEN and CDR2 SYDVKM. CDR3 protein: CASSSPKRRTILNEKLFF. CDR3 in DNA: TGTGCCAGCAGTTCACCCAAACGACGGACAATCCTTAATGAAAAACTGTTTTTT.

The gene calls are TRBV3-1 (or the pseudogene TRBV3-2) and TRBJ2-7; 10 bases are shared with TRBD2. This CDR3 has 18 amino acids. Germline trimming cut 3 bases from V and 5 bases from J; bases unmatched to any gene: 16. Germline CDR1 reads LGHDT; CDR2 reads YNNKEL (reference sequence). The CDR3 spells CASSHSPIPGLAEDEQYF. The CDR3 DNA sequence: TGTGCCAGCAGCCACTCTCCAATACCTGGACTAGCGGAGGACGAGCAGTACTTC.

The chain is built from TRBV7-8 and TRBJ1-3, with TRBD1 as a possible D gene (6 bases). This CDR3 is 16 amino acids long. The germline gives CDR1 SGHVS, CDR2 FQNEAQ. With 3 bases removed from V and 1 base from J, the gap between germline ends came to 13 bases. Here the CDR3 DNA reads TGTGCCAGCAGCTTTCTACAGGGAAAGTCTGGAAACACCATATATTTT. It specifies CASSFLQGKSGNTIYF.

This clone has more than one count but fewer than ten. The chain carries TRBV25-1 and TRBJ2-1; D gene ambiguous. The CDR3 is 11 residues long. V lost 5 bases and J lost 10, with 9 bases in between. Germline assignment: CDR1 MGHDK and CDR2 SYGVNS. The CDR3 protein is CASSNWLEQFF. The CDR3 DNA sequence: TGTGCCAGCAGTAACTGGCTGGAGCAGTTCTTC.

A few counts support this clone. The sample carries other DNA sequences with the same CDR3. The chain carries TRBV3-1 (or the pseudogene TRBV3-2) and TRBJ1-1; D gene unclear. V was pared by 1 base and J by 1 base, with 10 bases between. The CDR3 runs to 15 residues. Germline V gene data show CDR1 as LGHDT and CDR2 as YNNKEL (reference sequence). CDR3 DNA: TGTGCCAGCAGCCAAGTGCAGATGGGGAACACTGAAGCTTTCTTT. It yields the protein CASSQVQMGNTEAFF.

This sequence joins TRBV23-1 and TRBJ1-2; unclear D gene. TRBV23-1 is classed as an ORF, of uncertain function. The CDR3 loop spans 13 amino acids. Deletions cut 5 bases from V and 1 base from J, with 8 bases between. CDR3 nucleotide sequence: TGCGCCAGCAGTGGTAACTATAACTATGGCTACACCTTC. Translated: CASSGNYNYGYTF.

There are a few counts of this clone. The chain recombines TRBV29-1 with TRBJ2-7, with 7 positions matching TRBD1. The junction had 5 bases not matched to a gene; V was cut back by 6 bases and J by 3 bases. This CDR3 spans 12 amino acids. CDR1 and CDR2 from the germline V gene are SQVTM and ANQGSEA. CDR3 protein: CSVQTGSYEQYF. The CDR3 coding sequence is TGCAGCGTCCAGACAGGGAGCTACGAGCAGTACTTC.

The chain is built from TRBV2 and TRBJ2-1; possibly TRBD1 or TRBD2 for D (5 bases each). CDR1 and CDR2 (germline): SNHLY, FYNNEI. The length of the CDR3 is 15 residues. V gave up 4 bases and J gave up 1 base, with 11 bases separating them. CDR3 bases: TGTGCCAGCAGTGTGGGGGTTATGTCCTACAATGAGCAGTTCTTC. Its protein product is CASSVGVMSYNEQFF. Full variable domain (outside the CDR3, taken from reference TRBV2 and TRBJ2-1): EPEVTQTPSHQVTQMGQEVILRCVPISNHLYFYWYRQILGQKVEFLVSFYNNEISEKSEIFDDQFSVERPDGSNFTLKIRSTKLEDSAMYFCASSVGVMSYNEQFFGPGTRLTVL.

As DNA, the CDR3 is TGTGCCAGCAGCGGCCGACAGGGGGAAGAGACCCAGTACTTC. Its translation is CASSGRQGEETQYF. This sequence joins TRBV7-9 and TRBJ2-5; 9 nucleotides agree with TRBD1. The V segment lost 5 bases and the J segment 3 bases; nucleotides outside the gene matches: 4. In germline, CDR1 is SEHNR, CDR2 FQNEAQ (reference sequence). This CDR3 is 14 amino acids long.

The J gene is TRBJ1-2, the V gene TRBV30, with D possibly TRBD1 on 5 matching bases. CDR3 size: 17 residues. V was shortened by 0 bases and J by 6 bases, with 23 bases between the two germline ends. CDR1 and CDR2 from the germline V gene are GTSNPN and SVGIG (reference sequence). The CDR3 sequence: CAWSVLRVGRERDGYTF. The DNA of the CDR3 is TGTGCCTGGAGTGTACTCCGGGTTGGCAGGGAAAGGGATGGCTACACCTTC.

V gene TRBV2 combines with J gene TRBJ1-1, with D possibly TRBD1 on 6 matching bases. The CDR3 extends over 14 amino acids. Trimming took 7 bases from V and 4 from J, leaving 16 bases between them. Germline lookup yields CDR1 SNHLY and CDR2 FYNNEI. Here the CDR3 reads CASNKQGLRTEAFF. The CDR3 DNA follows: TGTGCCAGCAACAAACAGGGCTTACGCACTGAAGCTTTCTTT.

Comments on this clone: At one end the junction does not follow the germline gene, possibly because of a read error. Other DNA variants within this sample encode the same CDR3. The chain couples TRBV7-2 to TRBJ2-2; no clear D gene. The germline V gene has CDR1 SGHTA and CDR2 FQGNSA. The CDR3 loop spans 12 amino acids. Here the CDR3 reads CASTPSGGELFF. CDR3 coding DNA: TGTGCTAGCACTCCCTCGGGTGGGGAGCTGTTTTTT.